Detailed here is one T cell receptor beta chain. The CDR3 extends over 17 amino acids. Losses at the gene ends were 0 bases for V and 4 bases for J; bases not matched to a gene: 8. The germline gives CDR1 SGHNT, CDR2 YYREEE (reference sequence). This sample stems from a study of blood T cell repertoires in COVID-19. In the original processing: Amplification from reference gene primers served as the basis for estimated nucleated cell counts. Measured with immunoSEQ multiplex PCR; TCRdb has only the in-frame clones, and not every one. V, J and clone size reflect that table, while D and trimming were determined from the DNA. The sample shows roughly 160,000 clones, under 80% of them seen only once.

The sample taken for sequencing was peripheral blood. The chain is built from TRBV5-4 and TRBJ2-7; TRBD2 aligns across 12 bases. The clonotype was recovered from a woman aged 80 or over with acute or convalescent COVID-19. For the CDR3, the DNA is TGTGCCAGCAGCTTGGGACAGCGGACTAGCGGGACGTACGAGCAGTACTTC. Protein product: CASSLGQRTSGTYEQYF. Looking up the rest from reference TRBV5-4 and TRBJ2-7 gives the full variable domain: ETGVTQSPTHLIKTRGQQVTLRCSSQSGHNTVSWYQQALGQGPQFIFQYYREEENGRGNFPPRFSGLQFPNYSSELNVNALELDDSALYLCASSLGQRTSGTYEQYFGPGTRLTVT.